The 21 T cell receptor beta chains presented below share a single source sample, sequenced in a study of somatic mutations in cytotoxic T cells in rheumatoid arthritis listed by TCRdb under 2017. The library was generated by the immunoSEQ multiplex PCR assay. TCRdb provides this immuneACCESS table in a form limited to in-frame rearrangements. Some clones are lacking; in checked studies, under half of them reflect an unresolved V gene, and why the rest are absent is not known. This sample is represented by about 15,000 clones; 72% of them were singletons. Together, the top ten hold about 10% of the sample. Sequenced input: CD8+ T cells sorted from blood. The receptors here all came from an adult with rheumatoid arthritis.

In this sample, this clone turned up a few times. This chain uses TRBV7-6 with TRBJ2-2; TRBD1 aligns across 7 bases. The CDR3 runs to 13 residues. Per germline, CDR1 SGHVS and CDR2 FNYEAQ. The trim removed 3 bases at V and 7 bases at J, leaving 2 bases unmatched. The CDR3 nucleotides are TGTGCCAGCAGCTTTAACAGGGGCGGGGAGCTGTTTTTT. Its translation: CASSFNRGGELFF.

The chain links TRBV4-1 to TRBJ2-7; D unclear. Trimming removed 3 bases at V and 6 bases at J, with 18 bases between. There are 15 residues in the CDR3. CDR1 and CDR2 (germline): MGHRA, YSYEKL. The CDR3 sequence: CASSQTQVFISEQYF. As DNA, the CDR3 is TGCGCCAGCAGCCAGACCCAGGTTTTCATATCCGAGCAGTACTTC.

The genes are TRBV19 and TRBJ1-1, with D perhaps TRBD1 (5 bases). This CDR3 is built from 15 residues. V dropped 6 bases and J dropped 1 base, with 15 bases sitting between them. Germline lookup yields CDR1 LNHDA and CDR2 SQIVND (reference sequence). CDR3 loop: CASRRDFGENTEAFF. In nucleotides, the CDR3 is TGTGCCAGTAGGCGGGACTTCGGGGAGAACACTGAAGCTTTCTTT.

By proportion, this clone is medium-sized. The chain carries TRBV4-2 and TRBJ2-5, with 13 positions matching TRBD2. The CDR3 has 16 residues. CDR1 LGHNA and CDR2 YNFKEQ come from the germline V gene. V gave up 3 bases and J gave up 5 bases; unmatched junction bases: 6. CDR3 DNA: TGTGCCAGCAGCCAGGAACTAGCGGGGGGGTATGAGACCCAGTACTTC. Amino acids: CASSQELAGGYETQYF.

Here the CDR3 reads CASSFEGRWVGAQHF. The CDR3 nucleotides are TGTGCCAGCAGTTTTGAGGGACGTTGGGTTGGGGCCCAGCATTTT. The chain combines TRBV28 with TRBJ1-5, with D possibly TRBD1 on 5 matching bases. This CDR3 is 15 amino acids long. Per the germline V gene, CDR1 is MDHEN and CDR2 is SYDVKM. The ends were cut back, 3 bases at V and 11 bases at J, with 20 bases in the middle.

Sample share makes this clone medium-sized. V gene TRBV7-9 combines with J gene TRBJ2-2, with D possibly TRBD1 on 5 matching bases. The CDR3 is 15 amino acids. The ends were cut back, 4 bases at V and 6 bases at J, with 15 bases in the middle. CDR1 and CDR2 from the germline V gene are SEHNR and FQNEAQ (reference sequence). CDR3 amino acids: CASSSPLEGAGELFF. The CDR3 DNA follows: TGTGCCAGCAGCTCCCCGTTAGAAGGGGCCGGGGAGCTGTTTTTT.

The V call is TRBV28, the J call TRBJ1-6; TRBD1 is a possible D gene (6 bases). Germline CDR1 and CDR2: MDHEN and SYDVKM. Deletions cut 6 bases from V and 0 bases from J, with 18 bases between. The CDR3 covers 18 residues. The CDR3 protein is CASRAGHWRDSYNSPLHF. For the CDR3, the DNA is TGTGCCAGCAGGGCGGGACACTGGAGGGACTCCTATAATTCACCCCTCCACTTT.

This clone came up once. The CDR3, as DNA: TGTGCCAGCAGCTTAGCGCGCAACATGAACACTGAAGCTTTCTTT. This translates into CASSLARNMNTEAFF. The chain recombines TRBV7-6 with TRBJ1-1; D is ambiguous. CDR1 SGHVS and CDR2 FNYEAQ come from the germline V gene. V shed 0 bases and J shed 0 bases, with 8 bases lying between them. The CDR3 is 15 amino acids.

This chain joins TRBV6-6 and TRBJ1-4, with D possibly matching TRBD1 (6 bases). V lost 5 bases to trimming and J lost 8 bases, with 15 bases between them. Looked up from germline, CDR1 is MNHNY and CDR2 is SVGAGI (reference sequence). The CDR3 has 14 amino acids. The CDR3 DNA is TGTGCCAGCAGTCAGGGGAATGAGAGAGAAAAACTGTTTTTT. It translates to CASSQGNEREKLFF.

This clone has more than one count but fewer than ten. The genes are TRBV19 and TRBJ1-5, with 7 bases aligning to TRBD1. The germline V gene has CDR1 LNHDA and CDR2 SQIVND (reference sequence). The V and J ends lost 5 bases and 4 bases, in that order; junction bases with no gene match: 8. CDR3 size: 15 residues. CDR3: CASSWSGQTNQPQHF. The CDR3 DNA sequence: TGTGCCAGTAGTTGGTCGGGACAGACAAATCAGCCCCAGCATTTT. Drawing the rest from reference TRBV19 and TRBJ1-5, the complete variable domain is DGGITQSPKYLFRKEGQNVTLSCEQNLNHDAMYWYRQDPGQGLRLIYYSQIVNDFQKGDIAEGYSVSREKKESFPLTVTSAQKNPTAFYLCASSWSGQTNQPQHFGDGTRLSIL.

A single count supports this clone. The chain has TRBV15 and TRBJ2-7; 7 bases match TRBD2. V was pared by 4 bases and J by 4 bases, with 10 bases of the junction left unmatched. The CDR3 runs to 15 residues. Germline CDR1 and CDR2: LNHNV and YYDKDF (reference sequence). The CDR3 DNA reads TGTGCCACCAGCACTGAGCGGGGAATTCCTTACGAGCAGTACTTC. This encodes CATSTERGIPYEQYF.

The chain links TRBV7-9 to TRBJ2-7, with unresolved D. V lost 6 bases and J 3 bases, leaving 12 bases between the germline ends. Germline-derived CDR1 and CDR2 are SEHNR and FQNEAQ (reference sequence). CDR3 length: 13 residues. The CDR3 bases are TGTGCCAGCAGGGACGGACGGAGCTACGAGCAGTACTTC. It codes for CASRDGRSYEQYF.

The chain has TRBV12-5 and TRBJ2-1; D not certain. CDR1 LGHNT and CDR2 FRNRAP come from the germline V gene. With 0 bases removed from V and 1 base from J, the gap between germline ends came to 16 bases. The CDR3 is 18 amino acids. The CDR3 region is CASGLVPGPVQSYNEQFF. The CDR3 nucleotides are TGTGCTAGTGGTTTGGTACCTGGGCCAGTCCAATCCTACAATGAGCAGTTCTTC.

This clone was found a few times. The CDR3 DNA is TGTGCCAGCAGCTACGGGACCCAAAGGGGCTACACCTTC. It codes for CASSYGTQRGYTF. The rearrangement links TRBV7-9 to TRBJ1-2; a possible D gene is TRBD1 (5 bases). The CDR3 sequence is 13 residues long. Germline-derived CDR1 and CDR2 are SEHNR and FQNEAQ (reference sequence). V lost 4 bases to trimming and J lost 8 bases, with 14 bases between them.

The V call is TRBV4-1, the J call TRBJ1-1; a weak D match, TRBD1 (6 bases). The CDR3 consists of 15 residues. Per the germline V gene, CDR1 is MGHRA and CDR2 is YSYEKL. V lost 4 bases and J lost 5, with 17 bases in between. In nucleotides, the CDR3 is TGCGCCAGCAGCCGGCCGGACAGAGGGAGGACTGAAGCTTTCTTT. Protein sequence: CASSRPDRGRTEAFF.

This clone was picked up one time. The chain recombines TRBV9 with TRBJ2-1; D perhaps matches TRBD2 (6 bases). Germline loops: CDR1 SGDLS, CDR2 YYNGEE. Trimming stripped 4 bases from V and 4 bases from J, with 15 bases between. The CDR3 covers 15 residues. As DNA, the CDR3 is TGTGCCAGCAGCCCCCCCCCGGGGGAATACAATGAGCAGTTCTTC. The encoded protein is CASSPPPGEYNEQFF.

The chain combines TRBV28 with TRBJ2-3; D perhaps matches TRBD1 (5 bases). CDR3 length: 11 residues. V shed 8 bases and J shed 4 bases, with 7 bases lying between them. Germline loops: CDR1 MDHEN, CDR2 SYDVKM. CDR3 bases: TGTGCCAGCTTAGGGGCAGATACGCAGTATTTT. Translated, it gives CASLGADTQYF.

The chain carries TRBV7-6 and TRBJ2-1; D call uncertain. The CDR3 runs 18 residues. The V gene's germline CDR1 is SGHVS and CDR2 FNYEAQ. The V and J ends lost 1 base and 2 bases respectively, with 18 bases between them. CDR3 loop: CASSLVALALPTYNEQFF. The CDR3 DNA reads as TGTGCCAGCAGCTTAGTCGCCCTCGCGCTCCCGACCTACAATGAGCAGTTCTTC.

This clone has a handful of counts. The sample carries other DNA sequences with the same CDR3. CDR3 nucleotide sequence: TGTGCCGCTAGCTTCTATGGCTACACCTTC. Protein sequence: CAASFYGYTF. The chain employs TRBV30 and TRBJ1-2, with no clear D. This CDR3 is built from 10 residues. V lost 8 bases to trimming and J lost 4 bases, with 8 bases between them. The germline V gene encodes CDR1 GTSNPN and CDR2 SVGIG (reference sequence).

The chain joins TRBV6-5 to TRBJ1-2; D is possibly TRBD1 (5 bases). This CDR3 is 13 amino acids long. From germline, CDR1 is MNHEY and CDR2 SVGAGI. V gave up 0 bases and J gave up 9 bases, with 11 bases separating them. The CDR3 nucleotides are TGTGCCAGCAGTTACTCACAGGTCTCGAGCTACACCTTC. This gives the protein CASSYSQVSSYTF.

The J gene is TRBJ2-3, the V gene TRBV4-3, with D perhaps TRBD2 (6 bases). CDR1 is LGHNA and CDR2 is YSLEER in the germline V gene. The V end lost 1 base, the J end lost 0 bases, and 11 bases lay between the germline ends. This CDR3 contains 16 residues. The CDR3: CASSQGSGPSTDTQYF. The CDR3 nucleotides read TGCGCCAGCAGCCAAGGTAGCGGTCCGAGCACAGATACGCAGTATTTT.